These T cell receptor beta chains were read from a single sample in a study of long-term antiretroviral therapy in people with HIV. Data came from immunoSEQ multiplex PCR; TCRdb stores just in-frame clones and leaves some out. The table has about 24,000 clones, 81% seen once. The sample consisted of unsorted PBMCs, taken 4.4 years after starting antiretroviral therapy. The receptors here all came from a man aged 25-45 years with HIV. CDR3s include the opening cysteine and the closing phenylalanine or tryptophan. D genes are given only for firm matches. Expanded clones get a size class; other rows say once, few or many, or leave the size out.

abundance	v_gene	d_gene	j_gene	CDR3aa	CDR3nt
.	TRBV7-2	TRBD1	TRBJ1-5	CASSLRQGRDSNQPQHF	TGTGCCAGCAGCTTACGACAGGGGCGGGATAGCAATCAGCCCCAGCATTTT
.	TRBV5-4	TRBD1	TRBJ1-2	CARAGQPGQGHYYGYTF	TGTGCCAGGGCGGGACAACCGGGACAGGGGCATTACTATGGCTACACCTTC
.	TRBV2	.	TRBJ1-1	CASSAMGSGLMDTEAFF	TGTGCCAGCAGTGCTATGGGTTCCGGGCTGATGGACACTGAAGCTTTCTTT
.	TRBV10-1	.	TRBJ1-2	CASSESGEAHYGYTF	TGCGCCAGCAGTGAGTCTGGAGAGGCTCACTATGGCTACACCTTC
few	TRBV2	.	TRBJ1-1	CASSDSGMLGAFF	TGTGCCAGCAGTGATTCGGGGATGCTGGGGGCTTTCTTT
few	TRBV5-1	.	TRBJ1-2	CASSLDSNYGYTF	TGCGCCAGCAGCCTGGACTCCAACTATGGCTACACCTTC
.	TRBV5-6	TRBD1	TRBJ1-1	CASSLLTGKIYGNTEAFF	TGTGCCAGCAGCTTATTGACAGGGAAAATCTACGGGAACACTGAAGCTTTCTTT
.	TRBV28	.	TRBJ1-1	CASSAVGVSEAFF	TGTGCCAGCAGTGCCGTCGGAGTTTCGGAAGCTTTCTTT
.	TRBV5-1	.	TRBJ1-2	CASSLSGEGYTF	TGCGCCAGCAGCTTGAGCGGGGAGGGCTACACCTTC
few	TRBV4-2	.	TRBJ1-1	CASSQDEAAMQSTEAFF	TGTGCCAGCAGCCAAGATGAGGCAGCAATGCAAAGCACTGAAGCTTTCTTT
.	TRBV18	.	TRBJ1-4	CASAASRLNEKLFF	TGTGCCAGCGCCGCGTCCAGGCTTAATGAAAAACTGTTTTTT
.	TRBV4-1	.	TRBJ1-1	CASSSDGNTEAFF	TGCGCCAGCAGCTCTGATGGGAACACTGAAGCTTTCTTT
.	TRBV27	.	TRBJ2-5	CASSLISVPGRETQYF	TGTGCCAGCAGTTTAATATCGGTCCCAGGCCGAGAGACCCAGTACTTC
.	TRBV7-7	.	TRBJ2-1	CASSLGLDSYNEQFF	TGTGCCAGCAGCTTAGGTCTGGATTCCTACAATGAGCAGTTCTTC
.	TRBV28	TRBD2	TRBJ2-1	CATYGLAGYNEQFF	TGTGCCACTTACGGACTAGCGGGATACAATGAGCAGTTCTTC
.	TRBV6-1	.	TRBJ1-5	CASSVFPQEDSNQPQHF	TGTGCCAGCAGTGTTTTCCCACAAGAGGATAGCAATCAGCCCCAGCATTTT
.	TRBV5-5	.	TRBJ1-5	CASSLWAGTNQPQHF	TGTGCCAGCAGCTTGTGGGCCGGTACAAATCAGCCCCAGCATTTT
once	TRBV5-6	.	TRBJ2-7	CASSLAGRYYEQYF	TGTGCCAGCAGCTTGGCCGGCAGGTACTACGAGCAGTACTTC